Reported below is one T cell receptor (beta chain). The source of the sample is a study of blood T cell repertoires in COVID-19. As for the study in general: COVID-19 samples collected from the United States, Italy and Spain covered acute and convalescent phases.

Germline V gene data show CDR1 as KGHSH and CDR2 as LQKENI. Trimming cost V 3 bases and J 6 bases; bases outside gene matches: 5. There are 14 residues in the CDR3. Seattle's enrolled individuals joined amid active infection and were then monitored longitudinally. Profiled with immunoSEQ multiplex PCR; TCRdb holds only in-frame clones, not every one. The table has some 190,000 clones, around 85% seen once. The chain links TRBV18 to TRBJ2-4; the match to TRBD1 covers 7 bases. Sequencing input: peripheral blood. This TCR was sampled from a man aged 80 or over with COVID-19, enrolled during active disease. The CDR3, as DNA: TGTGCCAGCTCACCGTCCACAGGGGTAAACATTCAGTACTTC. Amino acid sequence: CASSPSTGVNIQYF.